This TCR beta chain derives from a study of blood T cell repertoires in COVID-19. In the study overall: The cDNA or gDNA used as material had been derived from T cells, B-cell-depleted T cells, or PBMCs.

The J segment lost 8 bases and the V segment lost 4 bases, leaving 5 bases of the junction unmatched. The CDR3 consists of 13 residues. CDR1 and CDR2 (germline): SGHAT, FQNNGV. Measured with immunoSEQ multiplex PCR; TCRdb has only the in-frame clones, and not every one. The sample records some 100,000 clones, approximately 89% being singletons. The receptor's source is a woman aged 25 to 39 with acute or convalescent COVID-19. Sequencing input: peripheral blood. The chain links TRBV11-2 to TRBJ1-1; 9 bases map to TRBD1. The CDR3 here is CASSSDRGLEAFF. CDR3 bases: TGTGCCAGCAGCTCAGACAGGGGGTTAGAAGCTTTCTTT.